Listed below are T cell receptor beta chains from one sample, sequenced in a study of blood T cell dynamics during melanoma immunotherapy. Measured with immunoSEQ multiplex PCR; TCRdb has only the in-frame clones, and not every one. The sample contains tens of thousands of clones, roughly nine tenths of which appear only once. This specimen was blood, taken from a patient treated with checkpoint blockade. The receptors come from a human donor with melanoma. Both conserved end residues are trimmed from each CDR3. A D gene is named only where the DNA matches it firmly.

>-|TRBJ2-7|TRBV30
AWSISIYYEQY
>-|TRBJ2-7|TRBV7-2
ASSPGVGEGYEQY
>-|TRBJ2-7|TRBV28
ASTLNRRYEQY
>-|TRBJ1-1|TRBV6-5
ASSYRGSGTEAF
>-|TRBJ2-7|TRBV18
ASSPQKGIEQY
>-|TRBJ1-2|TRBV7-9
ASSRQGGYT
>TRBD1|TRBJ2-1|TRBV6-1
ASQDRGEQF
>-|TRBJ2-2|TRBV11-3
ASSLGSGGGPGTGELF
>-|TRBJ2-3|TRBV5-1
ASSGQRTGYDTQY
>TRBD2|TRBJ2-7|TRBV10-2
ASRLAGTYEQY
>TRBD2|TRBJ2-2|TRBV10-1
ASSGAGGSGTGELF
>TRBD1|TRBJ1-1|TRBV25-1
ASSDRGVNRRNTEAF
>TRBD2|TRBJ2-3|TRBV5-1
ASSLEASGSVTDTQY
>TRBD1|TRBJ1-2|TRBV2
ASSEVDRGSYT
>-|-|TRBV4-2
ASSRPGRSGHEQY
>TRBD2|TRBJ2-7|TRBV9
ASSPSGTYEQY
>TRBD1|TRBJ1-4|TRBV6-1
ATEPGGTNEKLF
>-|TRBJ1-2|TRBV5-1
ASSLGGPPGAYGYT
>TRBD2|TRBJ2-2|TRBV11-3
ASSLASPLAGTNPGELF
>TRBD1|TRBJ1-5|TRBV28
ASSPPGQQH
>TRBD2|TRBJ2-5|TRBV5-6
ASSLALAVETQY
>-|TRBJ1-1|TRBV19
ASSPSDGGVKAF
>-|TRBJ2-7|TRBV7-3
ASSLSPGATEQY
>-|TRBJ1-3|TRBV13
ASSPTRQPGNTIY
>-|TRBJ1-1|TRBV2
ASRGANTEAF
>-|TRBJ1-1|TRBV5-1
ASSSPIGVDTEAF
>-|TRBJ2-4|TRBV4-1
ASSQDGRGLAKNIQY
>TRBD1|TRBJ1-6|TRBV4-1
ASSQVFRQGEYNSPLH
>-|TRBJ1-5|TRBV6-1
ASKYSNQPQH
>TRBD2|TRBJ2-7|TRBV5-1
ASSWGTSGDYEQY
>-|TRBJ1-1|TRBV14
ASSRQGLQNTEAF
>TRBD1|TRBJ1-3|TRBV9
ASSARDRGSPSGNTIY
>TRBD2|TRBJ2-7|TRBV27
ASSRGLAGLGLTYEQY
>TRBD2|TRBJ2-7|TRBV10-3
AIRRRTSGDSYEQY
>TRBD2|TRBJ2-6|TRBV19
ASSNLLPGGEVGANVLT
>-|TRBJ1-3|TRBV28
ASSLTGNTIY
>-|TRBJ1-2|TRBV2
ASSDSVIGPYGYT
>TRBD2|TRBJ2-5|TRBV2
ASSDSRGVETQY
>TRBD1|TRBJ2-6|TRBV5-1
ASSPNPGTADSGANVLT
>-|TRBJ2-6|TRBV19
ASSPPGANVLT
>TRBD1|TRBJ1-6|TRBV19
ASSIVDRGSPLH
>-|TRBJ1-1|TRBV28
ASSLFVMNTEAF
>-|TRBJ1-4|TRBV10-1
ASSEGGSLRKLF
>-|TRBJ1-5|TRBV2
ASIREVNQPQH
>-|TRBJ1-2|TRBV11-1
ASSPYSTLYGYT
>-|TRBJ1-2|TRBV5-4
ASSHNTNYGYT
>-|TRBJ2-5|TRBV5-4
ASSLGAGGETQY
>TRBD1|TRBJ1-1|TRBV5-6
ASSWRQGETAGTEAF
>-|TRBJ1-4|TRBV19
ASSIGTNEKLF
>TRBD1|TRBJ2-7|TRBV30
AWSGRTGQY
>TRBD1|TRBJ1-2|TRBV9
ASTAGDRRIPNYGYT
>-|TRBJ1-3|TRBV4-1
ASSRIRGSGNTIY
>TRBD2|TRBJ2-3|TRBV11-3
ASSAVLAGSTDTQY